The 20 T cell receptor beta chains in this list originate from one sample, sequenced in a study of T cells in women clearing cervical HPV infection. TCRdb's table, derived via immunoSEQ multiplex PCR, lists solely in-frame clones and lacks some. The sample's table shows tens of thousands of clones. The sample comprised blood buffy coat. Receptor source: a woman between 18 and 69 years old with a cervical HPV16 infection that either progressed to CIN3+ or cleared (not recorded which).

Note on this clone: With the read ending 3 residues before the CDR3 end, the germline J gene is used to fill in that end. The rearrangement joins TRBV11-2 to TRBJ1-2, with 7 bases fitting TRBD1. The CDR3 covers 15 residues. With 0 bases clipped from V and 4 bases from J, the junction kept 5 bases outside the gene matches. Germline-derived CDR1 and CDR2 are SGHAT and FQNNGV. The CDR3 reads CASSLDRGPGYGYTF. The sequenced CDR3 bases are TGTGCCAGCAGCTTAGATAGGGGGCCAGGCTATGGC.

A word on this clone: The read stops 3 residues short of the end of the CDR3; the missing end is completed from the germline J gene. This sequence joins TRBV6-1 and TRBJ1-2, with D perhaps TRBD1 (5 bases). V lost 4 bases, J lost 5 bases, and 17 bases lay in between. This CDR3 spans 15 amino acids. Per germline, CDR1 MNHNS and CDR2 SASEGT. The sequenced CDR3 bases are TGTGCCAGCAGTGCCGGGTCGGGAGGGGTTTATGGC. Translating it yields CASSAGSGGVYG. The CDR3 reads in full as CASSAGSGGVYGYTF.

As for this clone: From the germline J gene comes the end of the CDR3, since the read stops 3 residues before it. The rearrangement links TRBV5-1 to TRBJ1-1; D uncertain. This CDR3 contains 14 residues. The germline gives CDR1 SGHRS, CDR2 YFSETQ. V lost 0 bases and J 1 base, leaving 7 bases between the germline ends. The DNA read from the CDR3 is TGCGCCAGCAGCTTGGCCAGTGGGAACACTGAA. It encodes CASSLASGNTE. The whole CDR3 reads CASSLASGNTEAFF.

Concerning this clone itself: The CDR3 extends 3 residues past the end of the read, so its final part is completed from the germline J gene. The chain has TRBV27 and TRBJ2-2, with D possibly TRBD1 on 6 matching bases. This CDR3 region has 13 residues. Trimming stripped 4 bases from V and 4 bases from J, with 7 bases between. Germline CDR1 reads MNHEY; CDR2 reads SMNVEV (reference sequence). CDR3 residues: CASSYRVTGELFF. The CDR3 bases that were read are TGTGCCAGCAGTTACAGGGTCACCGGGGAG.

In regard to this clone: The read falls 3 residues short of the CDR3 end, and the missing part is taken from the germline J gene. The V and J genes are TRBV20-1 and TRBJ2-5; 10 bases are shared with TRBD2. CDR3 length: 16 amino acids. The junction had 15 bases not matched to a gene; V was cut back by 6 bases and J by 5 bases. Germline V gene sequence: CDR1 DFQATT, CDR2 SNEGSKA (reference sequence). CDR3 DNA (partial): TGCAGTGCCCCCCCGCGTGATCTAGCGGGAGCGGAGACC. Residues: CSAPPRDLAGAET. The full-length CDR3 reads as CSAPPRDLAGAETQYF.

As regards this clone: The read ends 3 residues before the CDR3 terminus; that terminus is restored from the germline J gene. The chain recombines TRBV7-2 with TRBJ2-1; D gene unclear. Trimming removed 2 bases from V and 0 bases from J, with 8 bases in between. Looked up from germline, CDR1 is SGHTA and CDR2 is FQGNSA. The CDR3 consists of 15 residues. The CDR3 reads CASSLRHSSYNEQFF. The CDR3 DNA, read in part, is TGTGCCAGCAGCTTAAGGCATTCCTCCTACAATGAG.

On this clone: The observed sequence ends 3 residues before the CDR3 terminus, with the missing tail filled in from the germline J gene. The rearrangement links TRBV20-1 to TRBJ2-3, with D perhaps being TRBD1 or TRBD2 (5 bases each). The germline CDR1 and CDR2 sequences are DFQATT and SNEGSKA (reference sequence). Trimming pared 0 bases from V and 4 bases from J, leaving 20 bases between. The CDR3 runs to 17 residues. The covered CDR3 bases are TGCAGTGCTAGAGATTTGGGAGAGGGGCGAGGCGCAGATACG. Translated: CSARDLGEGRGADT. The entire CDR3 reads CSARDLGEGRGADTQYF.

For this clone: From the germline J gene comes the end of the CDR3, since the read stops 3 residues before it. The chain combines TRBV2 with TRBJ1-1, with D possibly matching TRBD1 (5 bases). The ends were cut back, 11 bases at V and 3 bases at J, with 13 bases in the middle. This CDR3 has 12 amino acids. Germline V gene data show CDR1 as SNHLY and CDR2 as FYNNEI. This chain's CDR3 is CAPGIGDTEAFF. Incomplete CDR3 DNA: TGTGCCCCAGGGATAGGGGACACTGAA.

This CDR3 is CSARGTSGPSQETQYF. The CDR3 DNA, read in part, is TGCAGTGCTAGGGGGACTAGCGGGCCTAGCCAAGAGACC. The chain uses TRBV20-1 and TRBJ2-5, with 12 positions matching TRBD2. The read falls 3 residues short of the CDR3 end, and the missing part is taken from the germline J gene. The CDR3 sequence is 16 residues long. Germline loops: CDR1 DFQATT, CDR2 SNEGSKA (reference sequence). Trimming cost V 3 bases and J 1 base; bases outside gene matches: 6.

As regards this clone: The sequence runs out 3 residues before the end of the CDR3; the remainder is reconstructed from the germline J gene. The chain employs TRBV4-1 and TRBJ2-5, with TRBD2 matching over 9 bases. With 0 bases clipped from V and 5 bases from J, the junction kept 10 bases outside the gene matches. Germline CDR1 and CDR2: MGHRA and YSYEKL. The CDR3 has 17 amino acids. CDR3 DNA, as far as it was read: TGCGCCAGCAGCCAAGATATCGGGCGGGGGGGCCGGGAGACC. It specifies CASSQDIGRGGRET. The whole CDR3 protein reads CASSQDIGRGGRETQYF.

As concerns this clone: The CDR3 extends 3 residues past the end of the read, so its final part is completed from the germline J gene. The rearrangement joins TRBV2 to TRBJ2-1; maybe TRBD1 (5 bases). The V end was cut by 3 bases, the J end by 0 bases, with 9 bases between. The CDR3 spans 15 residues. From germline, CDR1 is SNHLY and CDR2 FYNNEI. Incomplete CDR3 DNA: TGTGCCAGCAGTGAGGAACAGGTCTCCTACAATGAG. It codes for CASSEEQVSYNE. The whole CDR3 is CASSEEQVSYNEQFF.

In regard to this clone: Sequencing ends 3 residues short of the CDR3 end; the germline J gene provides the rest. The V call is TRBV2, the J call TRBJ2-5, with 10 bases lining up with TRBD2. J lost 2 bases, V lost 3 bases, and 6 bases had no gene match. The CDR3 has 16 amino acids. Germline V CDR1 and CDR2: SNHLY, FYNNEI. The part of the CDR3 DNA that was read is TGTGCCAGCAGTGACACTAGCGGGGTATCACAAGAGACC. It specifies CASSDTSGVSQET. The entire CDR3 sequence reads CASSDTSGVSQETQYF.

With respect to this clone: The read ends 3 residues early relative to the CDR3; the germline J gene fills the gap. The rearrangement joins TRBV7-8 to TRBJ1-3; possibly TRBD1 for D (5 bases). The ends were cut back, 1 base at V and 2 bases at J, with 9 bases in the middle. The CDR3 covers 15 residues. Germline loops: CDR1 SGHVS, CDR2 FQNEAQ. The CDR3 reads CASSLGSGTGNTIYF. CDR3 bases read: TGTGCCAGCAGCTTAGGGTCAGGGACTGGAAACACC.

For this clone: The read ends 3 residues before the CDR3 terminus; that terminus is restored from the germline J gene. The genes are TRBV10-1 and TRBJ1-5; D perhaps matches TRBD1 (6 bases). The CDR3 has 15 amino acids. With 9 bases removed from V and 0 bases from J, the gap between germline ends came to 15 bases. Germline assignment: CDR1 WNHNN and CDR2 SYGVQD (reference sequence). The CDR3 here is CARTRGLYSNQPQHF. Incomplete CDR3 DNA: TGCGCCAGAACCAGGGGCCTCTATAGCAATCAGCCC.

A word on this clone: The CDR3 extends 3 residues past the end of the read, so its final part is completed from the germline J gene. The chain links TRBV13 to TRBJ1-1; D gene uncertain. The CDR3 loop spans 13 amino acids. CDR1 is PRHDT and CDR2 is FYEKMQ in the germline V gene (reference sequence). Trimming removed 1 base at V and 3 bases at J, with 6 bases between. This CDR3 is CASSLVGHTEAFF. The sequenced CDR3 bases are TGTGCCAGCAGCTTAGTGGGCCACACTGAA. The full variable domain, its missing parts supplied by reference TRBV13 and TRBJ1-1, is AAGVIQSPRHLIKEKRETATLKCYPIPRHDTVYWYQQGPGQDPQFLISFYEKMQSDKGSIPDRFSAQQFSDYHSELNMSSLELGDSALYFCASSLVGHTEAFFGQGTRLTVV.

A note on this clone: The sequenced fragment ends 3 residues before the CDR3 boundary, so the rest is inferred from the germline J gene. This sequence joins TRBV28 and TRBJ1-1, with D perhaps TRBD1 (5 bases). Germline loops: CDR1 MDHEN, CDR2 SYDVKM. Trimming shortened V by 4 bases and J by 6 bases, and 18 bases separated the two germline ends. The CDR3 has 15 residues. Partial CDR3 DNA: TGTGCCAGCAGTTCAATTGGGGGGGGAATCGCTGAA. Amino acids: CASSSIGGGIAE. The complete CDR3 reads CASSSIGGGIAEAFF.

Comment on this clone: The read is 3 residues too short to cover the CDR3 end, so that end is filled in from the germline J gene. The chain combines TRBV7-8 with TRBJ2-2, with a weak D call TRBD1 (5 bases). The CDR3 totals 15 residues. The germline V gene encodes CDR1 SGHVS and CDR2 FQNEAQ. The V gene lost 5 bases and the J gene lost 5 bases, with 15 bases spanning the gap. The sequenced part of the CDR3 DNA is TGTGCCAGCAGCCCAGCCCGGACAAGGACCGGGGAG. Encoded protein: CASSPARTRTGE. The whole CDR3 sequence is CASSPARTRTGELFF.

On this clone: The observed sequence ends 3 residues before the CDR3 terminus, with the missing tail filled in from the germline J gene. The gene calls are TRBV19 and TRBJ2-7; tentatively, D is TRBD1 (6 bases). CDR3 length equals 15 residues. The germline V and J ends were trimmed by 4 bases and 0 bases, with 13 bases remaining between them. The germline V gene has CDR1 LNHDA and CDR2 SQIVND (reference sequence). CDR3 in amino acids: CASSRNRDGSYEQYF. The part of the CDR3 DNA that was read is TGTGCCAGTAGTAGAAACAGGGATGGCTCCTACGAG. Filled out from reference TRBV19 and TRBJ2-7, the complete variable domain reads DGGITQSPKYLFRKEGQNVTLSCEQNLNHDAMYWYRQDPGQGLRLIYYSQIVNDFQKGDIAEGYSVSREKKESFPLTVTSAQKNPTAFYLCASSRNRDGSYEQYFGPGTRLTVT.

Of note for this clone: The read comes to an end 3 residues before the CDR3 does, leaving the germline J gene to fill in the end. This rearrangement joins TRBV5-1 to TRBJ2-3; perhaps TRBD2 as D (6 bases). The CDR3 extends over 16 amino acids. The V gene lost 6 bases and the J gene lost 0 bases, with 17 bases spanning the gap. Germline V lookup: CDR1 SGHRS, CDR2 YFSETQ. CDR3 amino acids: CASIKEGATSTDTQYF. The CDR3 bases that were read are TGCGCCAGCATTAAGGAGGGCGCTACTAGCACAGATACG.

Note on this clone: Read coverage stops 3 residues before the CDR3 terminus; the germline J gene supplies the remainder. This chain joins TRBV7-9 and TRBJ1-4, with D hard to call. Germline-derived CDR1 and CDR2 are SEHNR and FQNEAQ (reference sequence). The CDR3 length is 15 residues. Trimming pared 5 bases from V and 0 bases from J, leaving 10 bases between. CDR3: CASSPQSSTNEKLFF. The covered CDR3 bases are TGTGCCAGCAGCCCTCAGTCCTCAACTAATGAAAAA.